These T cell receptor beta chains were read from a single sample in a study of blood T cell repertoires in COVID-19. The assay was immunoSEQ multiplex PCR, and TCRdb's table has in-frame clones only and misses some. The sample carries 130,000 or so clones, around 88% recorded once. The sequencing sample was made of peripheral blood. These receptors all come from a man aged 45-65 years with active or convalescent COVID-19. Both conserved end residues are part of each CDR3. The order of the fields is V gene, D gene, J gene, clone size, CDR3 protein, CDR3 DNA. D genes are given only for firm matches. The size of a clone is reported for some rows only, either as once, few or many, or as a class for expanded clones.

v_gene: TRBV15; d_gene: TRBD1; j_gene: TRBJ1-4; abundance: NA; CDR3aa: CATSRVGGRMNEKLFF; CDR3nt: TGTGCCACCAGCAGAGTAGGGGGCCGGATGAATGAAAAACTGTTTTTT
v_gene: TRBV2; d_gene: NA; j_gene: TRBJ1-2; abundance: NA; CDR3aa: CASSEATGYSYGYTF; CDR3nt: TGTGCCAGCAGTGAAGCGACAGGTTATTCCTATGGCTACACCTTC
v_gene: TRBV4-3; d_gene: TRBD2; j_gene: TRBJ2-1; abundance: NA; CDR3aa: CASSQVSGGAFPEQFF; CDR3nt: TGCGCCAGCAGCCAAGTTAGCGGGGGGGCCTTTCCTGAGCAGTTCTTC
v_gene: TRBV6-2/TRBV6-3; d_gene: TRBD1; j_gene: TRBJ1-4; abundance: NA; CDR3aa: CASSTGTGTEKLFF; CDR3nt: TGTGCCAGCAGTACCGGGACAGGGACCGAAAAACTGTTTTTT
v_gene: TRBV5-1; d_gene: NA; j_gene: TRBJ2-7; abundance: NA; CDR3aa: CASSPKGGGGPYEQYF; CDR3nt: TGCGCCAGCAGCCCTAAAGGAGGGGGCGGTCCCTACGAGCAGTACTTC
v_gene: TRBV24-1; d_gene: NA; j_gene: TRBJ1-2; abundance: NA; CDR3aa: CATGQTGNDYTF; CDR3nt: TGTGCCACCGGGCAAACAGGGAACGACTACACCTTC
v_gene: TRBV29-1; d_gene: NA; j_gene: TRBJ1-5; abundance: NA; CDR3aa: CSVERVRGKQPQHF; CDR3nt: TGCAGCGTCGAAAGGGTAAGAGGGAAACAGCCCCAGCATTTT
v_gene: TRBV3-1/TRBV3-2; d_gene: TRBD1; j_gene: TRBJ1-2; abundance: NA; CDR3aa: CASSQLSFTGGDGYTF; CDR3nt: TGTGCCAGCAGCCAACTAAGCTTTACAGGGGGCGATGGCTACACCTTC
v_gene: TRBV30; d_gene: NA; j_gene: TRBJ1-6; abundance: NA; CDR3aa: CATVRELDSPLHF; CDR3nt: TGTGCCACTGTTAGGGAGCTCGATTCACCCCTCCACTTT
v_gene: TRBV10-1; d_gene: TRBD1; j_gene: TRBJ2-2; abundance: NA; CDR3aa: CASSRDSGNTGELFF; CDR3nt: TGCGCCAGCAGCCGGGACAGCGGGAACACCGGGGAGCTGTTTTTT
v_gene: TRBV19; d_gene: TRBD2; j_gene: TRBJ2-1; abundance: NA; CDR3aa: CASSKFSGRAANEQFF; CDR3nt: TGTGCCAGTAGTAAATTTAGCGGGAGGGCCGCCAATGAGCAGTTCTTC
v_gene: TRBV10-1; d_gene: TRBD2; j_gene: TRBJ2-3; abundance: NA; CDR3aa: CASSRLASTDTQYF; CDR3nt: TGCGCCAGCAGCCGACTAGCGAGCACAGATACGCAGTATTTT
v_gene: TRBV19; d_gene: TRBD2; j_gene: TRBJ2-1; abundance: NA; CDR3aa: CASSVSGSSGEQFF; CDR3nt: TGTGCCAGTAGTGTCAGCGGGAGTTCCGGTGAGCAGTTCTTC
v_gene: TRBV30; d_gene: NA; j_gene: TRBJ2-5; abundance: once; CDR3aa: CAWSAPRVQETQYF; CDR3nt: TGTGCCTGGAGTGCCCCGCGGGTGCAAGAGACCCAGTACTTC
v_gene: TRBV4-3; d_gene: NA; j_gene: TRBJ1-1; abundance: NA; CDR3aa: CASSQDYRNTEAFF; CDR3nt: TGCGCCAGCAGCCAAGACTACAGAAACACTGAAGCTTTCTTT
v_gene: TRBV15; d_gene: TRBD1; j_gene: TRBJ2-3; abundance: NA; CDR3aa: CATSRDLSGGKDTQYF; CDR3nt: TGTGCCACCAGCAGAGATCTGTCAGGGGGCAAAGATACGCAGTATTTT
v_gene: TRBV30; d_gene: TRBD1; j_gene: TRBJ2-5; abundance: NA; CDR3aa: CAWRSGSTGVNIETQYF; CDR3nt: TGTGCCTGGAGGTCGGGCTCGACAGGGGTAAATATAGAGACCCAGTACTTC
v_gene: TRBV12-5; d_gene: TRBD1; j_gene: TRBJ2-2; abundance: NA; CDR3aa: CASGLGQGTGELFF; CDR3nt: TGTGCTAGTGGTTTGGGACAGGGCACCGGGGAGCTGTTTTTT
v_gene: TRBV4-2; d_gene: TRBD1; j_gene: TRBJ1-2; abundance: NA; CDR3aa: CASSQADRPPNYGYTF; CDR3nt: TGTGCCAGCAGCCAGGCGGACAGGCCGCCCAACTATGGCTACACCTTC
v_gene: TRBV6-5; d_gene: NA; j_gene: TRBJ2-6; abundance: NA; CDR3aa: CASRAMGAGANVLTF; CDR3nt: TGTGCCAGCAGGGCCATGGGAGCTGGGGCCAACGTCCTGACTTTC
v_gene: TRBV19; d_gene: TRBD2; j_gene: TRBJ2-1; abundance: NA; CDR3aa: CASSPRLANNEQFF; CDR3nt: TGTGCCAGTAGTCCCCGACTAGCAAACAATGAGCAGTTCTTC
v_gene: TRBV29-1; d_gene: TRBD1; j_gene: TRBJ1-3; abundance: NA; CDR3aa: CSVDEMGQGVNTIYF; CDR3nt: TGCAGCGTTGATGAAATGGGACAGGGAGTAAACACCATATATTTT
v_gene: TRBV24-1; d_gene: NA; j_gene: TRBJ2-2; abundance: NA; CDR3aa: CATSGHQGPGELFF; CDR3nt: TGTGCCACCTCCGGACACCAAGGACCCGGGGAGCTGTTTTTT
v_gene: TRBV19; d_gene: NA; j_gene: TRBJ1-5; abundance: NA; CDR3aa: CASTPPAGFSNQPQHF; CDR3nt: TGTGCCAGTACTCCCCCGGCCGGGTTCAGCAATCAGCCCCAGCATTTT
v_gene: TRBV7-2; d_gene: TRBD2; j_gene: TRBJ2-5; abundance: NA; CDR3aa: CASSSPSGVETQYF; CDR3nt: TGTGCCAGCAGCTCCCCTAGCGGGGTAGAGACCCAGTACTTC
v_gene: TRBV27; d_gene: TRBD2; j_gene: TRBJ2-3; abundance: NA; CDR3aa: CASSRSGGASDTQYF; CDR3nt: TGTGCCAGCAGCCGTAGCGGGGGGGCGTCAGATACGCAGTATTTT
v_gene: TRBV28; d_gene: TRBD1; j_gene: TRBJ2-7; abundance: NA; CDR3aa: CASNRQGTSYEQYF; CDR3nt: TGTGCCAGCAACAGACAGGGAACTTCCTACGAGCAGTACTTC
v_gene: TRBV30; d_gene: NA; j_gene: TRBJ2-3; abundance: NA; CDR3aa: CAWMAADTQYF; CDR3nt: TGTGCCTGGATGGCAGCAGATACGCAGTATTTT
v_gene: TRBV5-4; d_gene: TRBD2; j_gene: TRBJ2-4; abundance: NA; CDR3aa: CASSLAGTSGSNIQYF; CDR3nt: TGTGCCAGCAGCTTGGCCGGGACTAGCGGTTCTAACATTCAGTACTTC
v_gene: TRBV7-8; d_gene: NA; j_gene: TRBJ1-4; abundance: NA; CDR3aa: CASSSGTINEKLFF; CDR3nt: TGTGCCAGCAGCTCAGGAACGATCAATGAAAAACTGTTTTTT
v_gene: TRBV6-5; d_gene: TRBD1; j_gene: TRBJ1-2; abundance: NA; CDR3aa: CASSKLDRGYGYTF; CDR3nt: TGTGCCAGCAGTAAACTCGACAGGGGCTATGGCTACACCTTC
v_gene: TRBV19; d_gene: TRBD1; j_gene: TRBJ2-1; abundance: NA; CDR3aa: CASRAVDRAHEQFF; CDR3nt: TGTGCCAGTAGGGCGGTTGACAGGGCCCATGAGCAGTTCTTC
v_gene: TRBV30; d_gene: NA; j_gene: TRBJ1-6; abundance: NA; CDR3aa: CAWRSPGLSSGYNSPLHF; CDR3nt: TGTGCCTGGAGATCTCCGGGACTCAGTTCAGGCTATAATTCACCCCTCCACTTT
v_gene: TRBV28; d_gene: NA; j_gene: TRBJ2-2; abundance: NA; CDR3aa: CASSHRRNTGELFF; CDR3nt: TGTGCCAGCAGTCACCGTAGGAACACCGGGGAGCTGTTTTTT
v_gene: TRBV5-1; d_gene: TRBD2; j_gene: TRBJ2-7; abundance: once; CDR3aa: CASSLGTSGTYEQYF; CDR3nt: TGCGCCAGCAGCTTGGGAACTAGCGGGACCTACGAGCAGTACTTC
v_gene: TRBV3-1/TRBV3-2; d_gene: NA; j_gene: TRBJ1-2; abundance: NA; CDR3aa: CASSQADSGYTF; CDR3nt: TGTGCCAGCAGCCAAGCAGACAGTGGCTACACCTTC
v_gene: TRBV12-5; d_gene: NA; j_gene: TRBJ2-1; abundance: NA; CDR3aa: CASGLRRGSPMDEQFF; CDR3nt: TGTGCTAGTGGTTTACGGCGGGGCAGCCCCATGGATGAGCAGTTCTTC
v_gene: TRBV28; d_gene: TRBD2; j_gene: TRBJ2-7; abundance: NA; CDR3aa: CASREATTYEQYF; CDR3nt: TGTGCCAGTCGGGAGGCTACGACCTACGAGCAGTACTTC
v_gene: TRBV28; d_gene: NA; j_gene: TRBJ1-2; abundance: NA; CDR3aa: CATRHSEDYGYTF; CDR3nt: TGTGCCACCAGACATTCCGAAGACTATGGCTACACCTTC
v_gene: TRBV19; d_gene: TRBD2; j_gene: TRBJ2-1; abundance: NA; CDR3aa: CASSLAGVEQFF; CDR3nt: TGTGCCAGTAGCCTAGCGGGAGTTGAGCAGTTCTTC
v_gene: TRBV6-2/TRBV6-3; d_gene: TRBD1; j_gene: TRBJ1-2; abundance: NA; CDR3aa: CASSSLGQGNGYTF; CDR3nt: TGTGCCAGCAGTTCCCTAGGACAGGGAAATGGCTACACCTTC
v_gene: TRBV18; d_gene: NA; j_gene: TRBJ2-2; abundance: NA; CDR3aa: CASSPTGAGTGELFF; CDR3nt: TGTGCCAGCTCACCAACAGGGGCGGGGACCGGGGAGCTGTTTTTT
v_gene: TRBV30; d_gene: TRBD1; j_gene: TRBJ2-3; abundance: NA; CDR3aa: CAWGRDRVVDTQYF; CDR3nt: TGTGCCTGGGGCCGGGACAGGGTTGTAGATACGCAGTATTTT
v_gene: TRBV28; d_gene: TRBD2; j_gene: TRBJ2-1; abundance: NA; CDR3aa: CASSPNSGGLGGGWNEQFF; CDR3nt: TGTGCCAGCAGCCCTAACTCCGGTGGACTCGGGGGGGGTTGGAATGAGCAGTTCTTC
v_gene: TRBV6-5; d_gene: TRBD1; j_gene: TRBJ1-2; abundance: NA; CDR3aa: CASSAGGSNYGYTF; CDR3nt: TGTGCCAGCAGCGCAGGGGGCTCTAACTATGGCTACACCTTC
v_gene: TRBV27; d_gene: NA; j_gene: TRBJ2-3; abundance: NA; CDR3aa: CASSLGRQASTDTQYF; CDR3nt: TGTGCCAGCAGTTTAGGGAGACAGGCGAGCACAGATACGCAGTATTTT
v_gene: TRBV6-2/TRBV6-3; d_gene: TRBD2; j_gene: TRBJ2-3; abundance: NA; CDR3aa: CASSRLASGGARQFPSTDTQYF; CDR3nt: TGTGCCAGCAGCCGACTGGCTAGCGGGGGGGCCAGACAATTCCCAAGCACAGATACGCAGTATTTT
v_gene: TRBV5-1; d_gene: TRBD1; j_gene: TRBJ2-7; abundance: few; CDR3aa: CASSLVGTGVHEQYF; CDR3nt: TGCGCCAGCAGCTTGGTAGGGACAGGGGTCCACGAGCAGTACTTC